These 16 T cell receptor beta chains came from one sample sequenced in a study of response to subunit inactivated influenza vaccine. Using its own MiXCR run on the RT-PCR reads, TCRdb lists one record per CDR3 protein. In the table there are 500,000 to 550,000 distinct CDR3 sequences, around 8% of which are singletons. The sequencing here drew on PBMCs from blood, taken approximately 25 months after vaccination. The receptor set was obtained from a man between 45 and 75 years old who received an inactivated influenza vaccine.

V and J are TRBV13 and TRBJ1-1, with TRBD1 matching over 10 bases. There are 16 residues in the CDR3. CDR1 is PRHDT, CDR2 FYEKMQ, per germline (reference sequence). V trimming: 6 bases; J trimming: 0 bases; junction bases outside the gene matches: 7. The CDR3, as DNA: TGTGCCAGCAGTCTAGGACAGGGGGGCATGAACACTGAAGCTTTCTTT. Amino acid sequence: CASSLGQGGMNTEAFF.

The chain combines TRBV30 with TRBJ2-3, with no clear D. The CDR3 contains 13 residues. Germline CDR1 reads GTSNPN; CDR2 reads SVGIG (reference sequence). The V end was cut by 4 bases, the J end by 0 bases, with 8 bases between. The CDR3 region is CAWTVSSTDTQYF. The DNA of the CDR3 is TGTGCCTGGACGGTGTCTAGCACAGATACGCAGTATTTT.

The sample holds a few counts of this clonotype. This chain links TRBV24-1 with TRBJ2-2, with D possibly being TRBD1 (6 bases). The CDR3 is 20 residues long. Looked up from germline, CDR1 is KGHDR and CDR2 is SFDVKD. Deletions cut 2 bases from V and 1 base from J, with 22 bases between. CDR3 region: CATSDSLGGRGLRNTGELFF. The DNA for the CDR3 is TGTGCCACCAGTGATTCCCTAGGGGGAAGGGGCCTTCGGAACACCGGGGAGCTGTTTTTT.

At least ten counts were recorded for this clonotype. V is TRBV29-1 and J is TRBJ2-1; TRBD1 matches at 9 bases. This CDR3 comprises 13 residues. The V segment lost 7 bases and the J segment 1 base; nucleotides outside the gene matches: 2. Germline V CDR1 and CDR2: SQVTM, ANQGSEA. The CDR3 region is CSAGQGSYNEQFF. The CDR3 DNA follows: TGCAGCGCGGGACAGGGTTCCTACAATGAGCAGTTCTTC.

V gene TRBV6-5 combines with J gene TRBJ2-4; 7 nucleotides match TRBD2. The germline gives CDR1 MNHEY, CDR2 SVGAGI. This CDR3 has 14 amino acids. The J segment lost 9 bases and the V segment lost 0 bases, leaving 5 bases of the junction unmatched. The CDR3 region is CASSYSGGSIIQYF. CDR3 bases: TGTGCCAGCAGTTACTCGGGCGGGAGCATCATTCAGTACTTC.

The sample holds many counts of this clonotype. V is TRBV10-3 and J is TRBJ1-2; tentatively, D is TRBD1 (5 bases). The length of the CDR3 is 14 residues. The germline V gene encodes CDR1 ENHRY and CDR2 SYGVKD. The ends were cut back, 7 bases at V and 4 bases at J, with 16 bases in the middle. CDR3 loop: CAIKQAGSGYGYTF. In DNA form, the CDR3 reads TGTGCCATCAAGCAAGCAGGGTCGGGCTATGGCTACACCTTC.

In this sample, this clonotype turned up a few times. V usage is TRBV7-2 and J usage is TRBJ1-2; no firm D call. The CDR3 loop spans 13 amino acids. V was shortened by 5 bases and J by 6 bases, with 13 bases between the two germline ends. Germline V gene lookup returns CDR1 SGHTA and CDR2 FQGNSA. The CDR3 bases are TGTGCCAGCAGCACATGGTCCGCCGATGGCTACACCTTC. Protein sequence: CASSTWSADGYTF.

Only a few counts were recorded for this clonotype. The CDR3 DNA sequence: TGCAGTGCAGCCGGGACAGGGGCCAATTCACCCCTCCACTTT. Encoded protein: CSAAGTGANSPLHF. The V call is TRBV20-1, the J call TRBJ1-6; 10 bases are shared with TRBD1. V shed 6 bases and J 7 bases; nucleotides not matched to a gene: 6. The CDR3 totals 14 residues. Per the germline V gene, CDR1 is DFQATT and CDR2 is SNEGSKA (reference sequence).

Many counts were recorded for this clonotype. This chain connects TRBV11-2 to TRBJ2-1; 8 nucleotides line up with TRBD1. The V segment lost 1 base and the J segment 0 bases; nucleotides outside the gene matches: 2. CDR3 length: 16 amino acids. Germline assignment: CDR1 SGHAT and CDR2 FQNNGV. CDR3 sequence reads: CASSLVGTGSYNEQFF. CDR3 in DNA: TGTGCCAGCAGCTTAGTCGGGACAGGCTCCTACAATGAGCAGTTCTTC.

Many counts were recorded for this clonotype. The chain recombines TRBV6-2 or TRBV6-3 with TRBJ1-5; D is uncertain. The germline V and J ends were trimmed by 7 bases and 2 bases, with 18 bases remaining between them. The germline CDR1 and CDR2 sequences are MNHEY and SVGEGT. The CDR3 runs 16 residues. In DNA, the CDR3 is TGTGCCAGCAAACAAGGAGAGGGCGTCGGCAATCAGCCCCAGCATTTT. Residues: CASKQGEGVGNQPQHF.

The chain links TRBV5-8 to TRBJ2-3; 7 bases line up with TRBD2. This CDR3 has 16 amino acids. Germline V gives CDR1 SGHTS, CDR2 YDEGEE. The trim removed 4 bases at V and 3 bases at J, leaving 11 bases unmatched. DNA of the CDR3: TGTGCCAGCAGCCGCCAGCCGGCCGGGGGGACAGATACGCAGTATTTT. This gives the protein CASSRQPAGGTDTQYF.

This clonotype occurred a few times. This chain joins TRBV27 and TRBJ2-5; TRBD2 aligns across 9 bases. V was clipped by 7 bases and J by 2 bases; unmatched bases: 2. The CDR3 has 13 residues. Germline CDR1 reads MNHEY; CDR2 reads SMNVEV (reference sequence). The chain's CDR3 is CASMTSGQETQYF. The DNA for the CDR3 is TGTGCCAGCATGACTAGCGGACAAGAGACCCAGTACTTC.

Only a few counts were recorded for this clonotype. This sequence joins TRBV6-2 or TRBV6-3 and TRBJ1-1; D gene unclear. V lost 6 bases and J lost 1, with 9 bases in between. The CDR3 is 13 amino acids. CDR1 is MNHEY and CDR2 is SVGEGT in the germline V gene. The CDR3 coding sequence is TGTGCCAGCAGACGTGACCAGAACACTGAAGCTTTCTTT. Amino acids: CASRRDQNTEAFF.

This clonotype was observed a handful of times. The chain links TRBV7-3 to TRBJ2-5; D gene unclear. V dropped 4 bases and J dropped 4 bases, with 10 bases sitting between them. Germline V gene lookup returns CDR1 SGHTA and CDR2 FQGTGA. The CDR3 runs to 13 residues. CDR3 bases: TGTGCCAGCAGCTCAACCAGCTTAGAGACCCAGTACTTC. Its translation: CASSSTSLETQYF.

The sample holds many counts of this clonotype. V usage is TRBV6-5 and J usage is TRBJ1-4; D gene unclear. This CDR3 region has 16 residues. V dropped 2 bases and J dropped 3 bases, with 13 bases sitting between them. The germline V gene has CDR1 MNHEY and CDR2 SVGAGI. CDR3 bases: TGTGCCAGCAGTTACACGTTACAGCGAGCTAATGAAAAACTGTTTTTT. It specifies CASSYTLQRANEKLFF.

The chain uses TRBV5-1 and TRBJ2-3, with D possibly being TRBD2 (5 bases). V was clipped by 1 base and J by 1 base, with 16 bases between them. Germline CDR1 SGHRS, CDR2 YFSETQ. CDR3 size: 17 residues. CDR3 protein: CASSLKSSSLRTDTQYF. The CDR3, as DNA: TGCGCCAGCAGCTTGAAATCGTCTAGCTTACGCACAGATACGCAGTATTTT.